A single T cell receptor beta chain is shown here with its context. Germline values: CDR1 SGHNT, CDR2 YYREEE (reference sequence). The V end lost 4 bases, the J end lost 8 bases, and 15 bases lay between the germline ends. The CDR3 extends over 13 amino acids. The data are from a study of blood T cell repertoires in COVID-19. Generated by immunoSEQ multiplex PCR, the TCRdb table keeps only in-frame clones and is missing some. The sample includes more than 140,000 clones, roughly 84% of them seen just once. The sequence came from a woman aged 45-65 years in a cohort sampled during active or convalescent COVID-19. The sample comprised peripheral blood. V and J are TRBV5-4 and TRBJ1-2; D not resolved. CDR3 in DNA: TGTGCCAGCAGCGTGGCTGGGTTCGGGGGCTACACCTTC. As protein: CASSVAGFGGYTF.